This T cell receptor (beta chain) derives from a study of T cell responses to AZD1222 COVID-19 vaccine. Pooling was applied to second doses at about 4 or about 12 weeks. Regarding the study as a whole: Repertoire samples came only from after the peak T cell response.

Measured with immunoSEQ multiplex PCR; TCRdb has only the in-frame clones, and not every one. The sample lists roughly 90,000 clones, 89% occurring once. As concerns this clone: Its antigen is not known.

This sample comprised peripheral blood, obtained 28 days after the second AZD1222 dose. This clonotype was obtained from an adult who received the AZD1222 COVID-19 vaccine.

The CDR3 region has the DNA TGTGCCAGCAGCTTGTTAGGGGACGATAGCAATCAGCCCCAGCATTTT. It is translated as CASSLLGDDSNQPQHF. The genes are TRBV5-6 and TRBJ1-5; D is perhaps TRBD1 (5 bases). CDR3 length equals 16 residues. V was cut by 1 base and J by 0 bases, with 11 bases left in between. Germline values: CDR1 SGHDT, CDR2 YYEEEE.